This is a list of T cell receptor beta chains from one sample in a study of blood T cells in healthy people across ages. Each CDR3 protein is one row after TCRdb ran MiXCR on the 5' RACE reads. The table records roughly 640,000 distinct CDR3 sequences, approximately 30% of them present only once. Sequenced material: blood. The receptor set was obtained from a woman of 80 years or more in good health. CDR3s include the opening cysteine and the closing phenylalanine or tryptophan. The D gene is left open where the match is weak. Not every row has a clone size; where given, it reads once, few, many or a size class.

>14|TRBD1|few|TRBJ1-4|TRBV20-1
TGCAGTGCTAGAGTGGAGGGGGCGGGTGAAAAACTGTTTTTT
CSARVEGAGEKLFF
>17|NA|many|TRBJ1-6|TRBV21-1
TGTGCCAGCAGCAAACCATCTCAGGGGACTCATAATTCACCCCTCCACTTT
CASSKPSQGTHNSPLHF
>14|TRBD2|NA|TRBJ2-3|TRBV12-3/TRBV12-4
TGTGCCAGCAGTACTAGCGGGAGAGCAGATACGCAGTATTTT
CASSTSGRADTQYF
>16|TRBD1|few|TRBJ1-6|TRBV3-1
TGTGCCAGCAGCCTCGGGACAGGGGACCTGGATTCACCCCTCCACTTT
CASSLGTGDLDSPLHF
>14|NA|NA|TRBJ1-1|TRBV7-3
TGTGCCAGCAGCTCCACGGGGGGCACCACTGAAGCTTTCTTT
CASSSTGGTTEAFF
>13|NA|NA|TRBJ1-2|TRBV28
TGTGCCAGCAGTTCTGGAACTGGGCGGGGCTACACCTTC
CASSSGTGRGYTF
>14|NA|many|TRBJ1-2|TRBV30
TGTGCCTGGAGCGATCTGGGATCTAACTATGGCTACACCTTC
CAWSDLGSNYGYTF
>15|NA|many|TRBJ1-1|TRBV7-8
TGTGCCAGCAGCTTAGTTGCGGGGATGAACACTGAAGCTTTCTTT
CASSLVAGMNTEAFF
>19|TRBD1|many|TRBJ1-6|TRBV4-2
TGTGCCAGCAGCCAAGAGGGGGTTCGGCAGGGGGCTATTAATTCACCCCTCCACTTT
CASSQEGVRQGAINSPLHF
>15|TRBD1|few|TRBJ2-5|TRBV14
TGTGCCAGCAGCCAAACCGGGACAGGGGGAGAGACCCAGTACTTC
CASSQTGTGGETQYF
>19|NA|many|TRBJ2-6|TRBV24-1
TGTGCCACCAGTGATTCACAGAGACGGGCCTACTCTGGGGCCAACGTCCTGACTTTC
CATSDSQRRAYSGANVLTF
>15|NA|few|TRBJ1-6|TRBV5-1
TGCGCCAGCAGCTCACATACAGAACGAAATTCACCCCTCCACTTT
CASSSHTERNSPLHF
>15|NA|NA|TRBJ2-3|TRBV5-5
TGTGCCAGCAGCCAGGCTATGGGTTATGAGGATACGCAGTATTTT
CASSQAMGYEDTQYF
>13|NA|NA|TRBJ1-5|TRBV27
TGTGCCAGCAGTTTGATGGGGGATCAGCCCCAGCATTTT
CASSLMGDQPQHF
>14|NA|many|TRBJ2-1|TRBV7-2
TGTGCCAGCAGCCCGGGGGTGACTAGTCATGAGCAGTTCTTC
CASSPGVTSHEQFF
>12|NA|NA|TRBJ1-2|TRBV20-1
TGCAGTGCTAGATCAGGGTCCGAGGGCTACACCTTC
CSARSGSEGYTF
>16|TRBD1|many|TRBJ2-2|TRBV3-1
TGTGCCAGCAGCCACCGGACAGGAAGTCACACCGGGGAGCTGTTTTTT
CASSHRTGSHTGELFF
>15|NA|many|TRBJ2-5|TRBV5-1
TGCGCCAGCAGCTTGGAAGGTTCCAATCGAGAGACCCAGTACTTC
CASSLEGSNRETQYF
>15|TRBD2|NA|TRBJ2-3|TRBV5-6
TGTGCCAGCAGCAGGGAGAGGGAGGGCCCAGATACGCAGTATTTT
CASSREREGPDTQYF
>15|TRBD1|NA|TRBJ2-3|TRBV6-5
TGTGCCAGCAGATCCGGGACGTCAGGGGGAGATACGCAGTATTTT
CASRSGTSGGDTQYF
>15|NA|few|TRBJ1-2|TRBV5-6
TGTGCCAGCAGAATTATAGACAGTTCTAGCTATGGCTACACCTTC
CASRIIDSSSYGYTF
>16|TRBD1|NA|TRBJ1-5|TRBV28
TGCGCCAGCAGTTTAATGGGACAGGGGGCCCATCAGCCCCAGCATTTT
CASSLMGQGAHQPQHF
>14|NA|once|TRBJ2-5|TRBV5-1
TGCGCCAGCAGCGAGCTAGCCATCCAAGAGACCCAGTACTTC
CASSELAIQETQYF
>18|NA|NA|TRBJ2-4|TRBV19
TGTGCCAGTAGTACCCTACGCCGGGACTGGGATGCCAAAAACATTCAGTACTTC
CASSTLRRDWDAKNIQYF
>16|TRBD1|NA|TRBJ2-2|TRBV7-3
TGTGCCAGCAGCTCCGGGACAGGAGTGAACACCGGGGAGCTGTTTTTT
CASSSGTGVNTGELFF
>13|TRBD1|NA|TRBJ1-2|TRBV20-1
TGCAGTGCTGGGGGACAGGGACGCTATGGCTACACCTTC
CSAGGQGRYGYTF
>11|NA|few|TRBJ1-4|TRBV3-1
TGTGCCAGCAGCGCCCTTGAAAAACTGTTTTTT
CASSALEKLFF